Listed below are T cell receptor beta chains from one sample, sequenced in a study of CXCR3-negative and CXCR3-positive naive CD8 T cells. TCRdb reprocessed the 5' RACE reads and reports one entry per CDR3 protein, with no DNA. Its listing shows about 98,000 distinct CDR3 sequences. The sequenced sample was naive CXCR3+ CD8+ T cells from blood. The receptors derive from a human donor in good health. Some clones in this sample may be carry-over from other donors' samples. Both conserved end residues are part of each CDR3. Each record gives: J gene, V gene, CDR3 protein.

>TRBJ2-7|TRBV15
CATSSFAGTSYEQYF
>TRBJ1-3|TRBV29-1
CSVEDIRRSGNTIYF
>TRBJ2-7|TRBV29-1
CSVEDRTSSYEQYF
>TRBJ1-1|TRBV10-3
CAISEPGTANTEAFF
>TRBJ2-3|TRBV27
CASRTDREDTQYF
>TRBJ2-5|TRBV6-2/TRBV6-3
CASSYGTEHQYF
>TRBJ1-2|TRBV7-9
CASRPQGEYGYTF
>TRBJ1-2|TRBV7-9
CASSFTAETKGYTF
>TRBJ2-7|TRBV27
CASSSEGTYEQYF
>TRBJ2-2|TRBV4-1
CASSQDLAGGPRELFF
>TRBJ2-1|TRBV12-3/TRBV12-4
CASSFQGGEQFF